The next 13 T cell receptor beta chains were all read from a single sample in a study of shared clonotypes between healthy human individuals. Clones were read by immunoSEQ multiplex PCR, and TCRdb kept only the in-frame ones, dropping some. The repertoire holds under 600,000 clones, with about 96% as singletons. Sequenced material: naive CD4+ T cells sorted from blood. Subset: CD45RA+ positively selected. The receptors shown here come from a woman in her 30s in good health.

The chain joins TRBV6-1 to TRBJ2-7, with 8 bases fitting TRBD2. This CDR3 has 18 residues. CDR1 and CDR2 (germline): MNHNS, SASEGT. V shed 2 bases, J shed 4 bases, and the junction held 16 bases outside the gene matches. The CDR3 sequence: CASSEKWVWAGGPYEQYF. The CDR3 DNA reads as TGTGCCAGCAGTGAAAAATGGGTATGGGCGGGAGGACCTTACGAGCAGTACTTC.

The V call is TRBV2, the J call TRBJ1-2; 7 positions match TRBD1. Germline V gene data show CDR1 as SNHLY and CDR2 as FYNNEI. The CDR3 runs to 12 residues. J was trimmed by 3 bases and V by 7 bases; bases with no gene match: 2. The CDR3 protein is CASNRGDYGYTF. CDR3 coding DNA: TGTGCCAGCAACAGGGGCGACTATGGCTACACCTTC. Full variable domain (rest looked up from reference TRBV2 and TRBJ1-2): EPEVTQTPSHQVTQMGQEVILRCVPISNHLYFYWYRQILGQKVEFLVSFYNNEISEKSEIFDDQFSVERPDGSNFTLKIRSTKLEDSAMYFCASNRGDYGYTFGSGTRLTVV.

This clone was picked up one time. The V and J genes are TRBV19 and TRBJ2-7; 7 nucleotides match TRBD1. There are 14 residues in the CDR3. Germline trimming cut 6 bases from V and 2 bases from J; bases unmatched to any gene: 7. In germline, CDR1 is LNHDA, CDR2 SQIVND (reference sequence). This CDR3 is CASSDPGQTYEQYF. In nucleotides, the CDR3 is TGTGCCAGTAGCGATCCGGGACAGACCTACGAGCAGTACTTC.

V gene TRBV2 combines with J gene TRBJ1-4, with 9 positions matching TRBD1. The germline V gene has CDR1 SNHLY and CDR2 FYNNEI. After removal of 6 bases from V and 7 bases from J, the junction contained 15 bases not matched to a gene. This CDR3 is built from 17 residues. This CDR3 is CASSNRDREMGSEKLFF. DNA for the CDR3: TGTGCCAGCAGCAACCGGGACAGGGAGATGGGCAGTGAAAAACTGTTTTTT.

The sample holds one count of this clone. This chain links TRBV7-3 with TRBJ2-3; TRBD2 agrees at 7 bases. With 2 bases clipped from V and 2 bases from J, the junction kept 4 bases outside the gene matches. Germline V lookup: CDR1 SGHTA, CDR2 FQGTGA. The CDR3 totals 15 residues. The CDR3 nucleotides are TGTGCCAGCAGCTTAGCGGGAGATGTCACAGATACGCAGTATTTT. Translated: CASSLAGDVTDTQYF.

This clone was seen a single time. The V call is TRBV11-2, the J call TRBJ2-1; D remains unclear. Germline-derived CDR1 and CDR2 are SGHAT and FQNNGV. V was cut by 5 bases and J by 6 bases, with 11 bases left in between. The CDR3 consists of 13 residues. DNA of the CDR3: TGTGCCAGCAGCGTGGCGGAACCCAATGAGCAGTTCTTC. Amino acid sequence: CASSVAEPNEQFF.

The CDR3 region has the DNA TGCGCCACTGGGACATGCACAGATACGCAGTATTTT. It is translated as CATGTCTDTQYF. V and J are TRBV10-1 and TRBJ2-3; weak D call: TRBD1 (6 bases). The CDR3 is 12 amino acids. V lost 10 bases and J 1 base, leaving 9 bases between the germline ends. CDR1 is WNHNN, CDR2 SYGVQD, per germline (reference sequence).

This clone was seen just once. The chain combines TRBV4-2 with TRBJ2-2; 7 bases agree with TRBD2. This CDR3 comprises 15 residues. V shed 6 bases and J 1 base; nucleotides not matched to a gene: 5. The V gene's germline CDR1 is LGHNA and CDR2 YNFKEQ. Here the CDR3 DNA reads TGTGCCAGCAGACGCTCGGGGGGGAACACCGGGGAGCTGTTTTTT. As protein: CASRRSGGNTGELFF.

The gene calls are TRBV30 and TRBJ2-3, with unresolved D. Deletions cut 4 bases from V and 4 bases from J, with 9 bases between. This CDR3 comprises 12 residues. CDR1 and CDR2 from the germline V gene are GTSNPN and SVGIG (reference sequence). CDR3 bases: TGTGCCTGGAATCCTACACCAGATACGCAGTATTTT. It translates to CAWNPTPDTQYF.

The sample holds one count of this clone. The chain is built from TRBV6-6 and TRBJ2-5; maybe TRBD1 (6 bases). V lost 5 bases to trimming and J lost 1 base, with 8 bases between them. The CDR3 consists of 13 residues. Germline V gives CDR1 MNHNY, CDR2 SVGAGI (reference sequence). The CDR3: CASSPDSQETQYF. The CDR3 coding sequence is TGTGCCAGCAGTCCGGACAGCCAAGAGACCCAGTACTTC.

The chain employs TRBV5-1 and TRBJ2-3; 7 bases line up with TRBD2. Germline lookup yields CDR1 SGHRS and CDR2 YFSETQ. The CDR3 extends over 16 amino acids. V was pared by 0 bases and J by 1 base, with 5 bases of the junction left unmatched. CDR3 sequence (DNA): TGCGCCAGCAGCTTGGCCCCTAGCGGTGGCACAGATACGCAGTATTTT. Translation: CASSLAPSGGTDTQYF.

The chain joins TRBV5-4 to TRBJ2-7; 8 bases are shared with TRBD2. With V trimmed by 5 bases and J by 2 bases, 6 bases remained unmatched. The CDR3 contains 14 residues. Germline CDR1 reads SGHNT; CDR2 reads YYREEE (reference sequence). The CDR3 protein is CASSPGLETYEQYF. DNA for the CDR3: TGTGCCAGCAGTCCGGGACTAGAAACCTACGAGCAGTACTTC.

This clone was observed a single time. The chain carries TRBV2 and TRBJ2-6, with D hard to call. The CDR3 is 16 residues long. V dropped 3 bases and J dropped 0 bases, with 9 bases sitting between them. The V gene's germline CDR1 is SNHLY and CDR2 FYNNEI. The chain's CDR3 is CASSDQGSSGANVLTF. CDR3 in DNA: TGTGCCAGCAGTGATCAAGGATCCTCTGGGGCCAACGTCCTGACTTTC.